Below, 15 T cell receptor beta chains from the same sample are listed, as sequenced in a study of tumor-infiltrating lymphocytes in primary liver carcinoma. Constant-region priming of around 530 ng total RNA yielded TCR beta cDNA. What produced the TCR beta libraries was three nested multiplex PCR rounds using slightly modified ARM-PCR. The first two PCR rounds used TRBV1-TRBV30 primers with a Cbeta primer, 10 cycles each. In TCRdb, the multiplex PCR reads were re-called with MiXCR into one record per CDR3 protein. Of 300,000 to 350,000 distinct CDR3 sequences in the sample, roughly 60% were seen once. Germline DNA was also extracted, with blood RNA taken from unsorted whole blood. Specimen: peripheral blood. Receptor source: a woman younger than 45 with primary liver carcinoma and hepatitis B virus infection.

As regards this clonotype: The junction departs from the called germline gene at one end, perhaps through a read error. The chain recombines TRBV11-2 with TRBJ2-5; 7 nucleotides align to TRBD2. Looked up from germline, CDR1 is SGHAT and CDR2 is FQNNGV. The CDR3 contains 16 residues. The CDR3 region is CVSNLVGYGGDETQYF. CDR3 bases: TGTGTCAGCAACTTGGTAGGATATGGGGGGGACGAGACCCAGTACTTC.

Written as DNA, the CDR3 is TGTGCCAGCACCCTAGGGGGGTGGAAGACCTACGAGCAGTACTTC. Protein: CASTLGGWKTYEQYF. V is TRBV28 and J is TRBJ2-7; D may correspond to TRBD1 or TRBD2 (6 bases each). This CDR3 region has 15 residues. Germline V gives CDR1 MDHEN, CDR2 SYDVKM. Trimming pared 7 bases from V and 2 bases from J, leaving 18 bases between.

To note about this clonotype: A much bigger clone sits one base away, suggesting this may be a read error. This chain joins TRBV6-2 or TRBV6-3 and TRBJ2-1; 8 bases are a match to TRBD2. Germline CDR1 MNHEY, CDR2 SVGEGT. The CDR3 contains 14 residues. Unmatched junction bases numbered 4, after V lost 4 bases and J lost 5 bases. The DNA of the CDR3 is TGTGCCAGCAGTTTCCGGACTAGCCACAATGAGCAGTTCTTC. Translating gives CASSFRTSHNEQFF.

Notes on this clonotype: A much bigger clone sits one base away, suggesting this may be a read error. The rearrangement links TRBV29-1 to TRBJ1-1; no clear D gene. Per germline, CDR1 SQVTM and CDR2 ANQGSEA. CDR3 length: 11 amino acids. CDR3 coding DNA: TGCTGCGTTGTGGTTCACACTGAAGCTTTCTTT. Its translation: CCVVVHTEAFF.

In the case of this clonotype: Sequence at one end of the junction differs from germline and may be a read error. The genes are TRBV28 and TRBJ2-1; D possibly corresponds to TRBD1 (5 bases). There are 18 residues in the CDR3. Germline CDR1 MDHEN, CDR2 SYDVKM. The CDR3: CASSLSQGFVASYNEQFF. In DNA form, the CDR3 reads TGTGCCAGCAGTTTATCCCAGGGATTTGTCGCCTCCTACAATGAGCAGTTCTTT.

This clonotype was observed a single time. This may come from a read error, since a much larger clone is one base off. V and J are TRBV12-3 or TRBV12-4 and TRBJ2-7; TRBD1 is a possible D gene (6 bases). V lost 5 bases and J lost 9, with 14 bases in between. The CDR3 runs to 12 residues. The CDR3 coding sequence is TGTGCCAGCAGTACAGATGGACAGATGCAGTACTTC. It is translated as CASSTDGQMQYF.

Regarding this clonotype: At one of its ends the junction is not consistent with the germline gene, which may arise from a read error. CDR3 DNA: TGTGCCAACAGTCCCCCCGGGTTACCCGGGGCCAACGTCCTGACTTTC. Its translation is CANSPPGLPGANVLTF. The chain has TRBV12-3 or TRBV12-4 and TRBJ2-6; no firm D call. CDR3 length: 16 residues.

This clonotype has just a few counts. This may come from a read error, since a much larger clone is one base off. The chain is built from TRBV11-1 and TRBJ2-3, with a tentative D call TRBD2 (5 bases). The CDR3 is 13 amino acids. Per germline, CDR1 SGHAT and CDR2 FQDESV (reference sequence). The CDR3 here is CASTEGSTDTQCF. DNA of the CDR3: TGTGCCAGCACCGAGGGAAGCACAGATACGCAGTGTTTT.

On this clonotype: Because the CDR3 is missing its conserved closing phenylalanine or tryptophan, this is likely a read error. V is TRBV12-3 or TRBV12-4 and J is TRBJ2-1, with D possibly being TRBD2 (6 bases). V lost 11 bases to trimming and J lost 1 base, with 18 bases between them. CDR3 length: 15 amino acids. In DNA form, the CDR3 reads TGTGCCTGCGGTAAAACGGGAGAGTCCTACAATGAGCAGTTCCTC. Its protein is CACGKTGESYNEQFL.

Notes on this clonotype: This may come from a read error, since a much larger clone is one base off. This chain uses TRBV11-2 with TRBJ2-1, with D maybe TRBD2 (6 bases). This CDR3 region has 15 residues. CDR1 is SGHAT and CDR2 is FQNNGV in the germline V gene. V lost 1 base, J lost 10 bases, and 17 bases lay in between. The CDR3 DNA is TGTGCCAGCAGCTTAGGACTAGTCCCGGGTTGGGAGCAGTTCTTC. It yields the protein CASSLGLVPGWEQFF.

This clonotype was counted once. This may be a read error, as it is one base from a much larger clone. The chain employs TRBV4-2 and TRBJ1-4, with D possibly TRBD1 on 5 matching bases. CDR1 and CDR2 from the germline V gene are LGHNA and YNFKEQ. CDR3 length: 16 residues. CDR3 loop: CASSQVEGAGDEKLYF. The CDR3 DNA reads TGTGCCAGCAGCCAAGTGGAAGGGGCTGGGGATGAAAAACTGTATTTT.

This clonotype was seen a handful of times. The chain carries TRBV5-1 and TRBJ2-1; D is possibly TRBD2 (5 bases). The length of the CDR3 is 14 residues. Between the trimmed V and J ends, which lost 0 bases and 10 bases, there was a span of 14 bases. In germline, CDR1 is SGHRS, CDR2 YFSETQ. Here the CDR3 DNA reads TGCGCCAGCAGCTTGGGGGTGGACTCTTACGAGCAGTTCTTC. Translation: CASSLGVDSYEQFF.

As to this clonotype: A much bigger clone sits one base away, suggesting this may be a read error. The CDR3, as DNA: TGCGCCAGCAGCCAGACCGGGCTTCGAGATTCACCCTTCCACTTT. Amino acids: CASSQTGLRDSPFHF. The gene calls are TRBV4-3 and TRBJ1-6; no reliable D call. The CDR3 is 15 residues long. Per germline, CDR1 LGHNA and CDR2 YSLEER.

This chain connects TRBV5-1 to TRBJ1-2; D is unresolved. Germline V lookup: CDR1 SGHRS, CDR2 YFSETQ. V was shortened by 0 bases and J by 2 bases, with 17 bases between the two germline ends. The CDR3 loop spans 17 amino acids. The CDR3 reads CASSLAGRTGSNYGYTF. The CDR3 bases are TGCGCCAGCAGCTTGGCCGGACGGACGGGTTCGAACTATGGCTACACCTTC.

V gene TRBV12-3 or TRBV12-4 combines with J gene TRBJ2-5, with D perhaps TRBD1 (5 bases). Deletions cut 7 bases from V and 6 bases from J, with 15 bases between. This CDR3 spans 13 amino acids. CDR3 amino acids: CASNPSTEKTQYF. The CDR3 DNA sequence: TGTGCCAGCAACCCGTCGACAGAAAAGACCCAGTACTTC.